This TCR beta chain was recovered during a study of blood T cell repertoires in COVID-19 (dated by TCRdb to the early 2020s). Notes on the research overall: Collaborator samples came from the United States, Italy and Spain and covered acute and convalescent phases of COVID-19. The material from the prospective study consisted of cDNA or gDNA derived from T cells, B-cell-depleted T cells, or PBMCs. Deeply sampled blood TCRbeta repertoires from subjects exposed to, actively infected with, or recovered from COVID-19 were included in the dataset. The repertoires were made available in a free public database intended to serve as a resource for research on the immune response to SARS-CoV-2. The samples were drawn from the first 160 participants of the ongoing ImmuneRACE study and from 1,200 or so subjects provided by 6 global collaborators. A de-identified subject ID, COVID-19 status, age in years and sex were almost always included in the sample metadata. HLA class I and class II types, where available, came from metadata supplied by the sample provider rather than from assay-based typing.

TCRbeta CDR3 regions were amplified from genomic DNA using the immunoSEQ Assay, a bias-controlled multiplex PCR. In the original analysis: Within the assay, amplification of reference gene primers was used to estimate how many nucleated cells each sample contained. To quantify the absolute abundance of each unique TCRbeta CDR3 rearrangement, sequence reads were collapsed and filtered. For each sample, productive Simpson clonality was calculated as the square root of Simpson's diversity index across productive rearrangements. Not all clones reach the TCRdb copy of this immuneACCESS table, which keeps in-frame sequences only. Checked studies attribute under half of the gap to unresolved V genes and leave the rest unexplained. That table is the source of V, J and clone size, and D and trimming were worked out from the DNA. The sample table lists approximately 290,000 clones, 65% to 85% of them with a count of one. The ten largest account for about 15% of the sample.

The paper's findings and limits, for the study overall: The quantity of clinical and demographic metadata differed by source and by participant and was supplied without curation.

The CDR3 measures 15 amino acids from cysteine to phenylalanine. Kept here is only the CDR3 DNA, which spans 45 bases and is read in frame from base 1. As concerns this clone: No cognate antigen has been identified for it. Per-base quality was not reported, and no clone a single base away is much larger than it.

One collaborating source in Seattle enrolled patients while the patients were actively infected and followed the patients over time throughout the course of disease. Collaborating institutions collected whole blood in K2EDTA tubes following their own protocols. For TCRbeta analysis, collaborators shipped samples as frozen whole blood, isolated PBMCs, or DNA extracted from either of those sample types. This sequence originates from a person aged 70 to 85 with COVID-19, enrolled during active disease. The V gene is TRBV21-1 and the J gene is TRBJ1-5; the table's TRBD1 call for D was not verified on the DNA. TRBV21-1 is a documented pseudogene. Sequenced material: peripheral blood. The base sequence is TGTGCCAGCAGCGACAGGCTGGGGATAGGACAGCCCCAGCATTTT. It translates as CASSDRLGIGQPQHF.